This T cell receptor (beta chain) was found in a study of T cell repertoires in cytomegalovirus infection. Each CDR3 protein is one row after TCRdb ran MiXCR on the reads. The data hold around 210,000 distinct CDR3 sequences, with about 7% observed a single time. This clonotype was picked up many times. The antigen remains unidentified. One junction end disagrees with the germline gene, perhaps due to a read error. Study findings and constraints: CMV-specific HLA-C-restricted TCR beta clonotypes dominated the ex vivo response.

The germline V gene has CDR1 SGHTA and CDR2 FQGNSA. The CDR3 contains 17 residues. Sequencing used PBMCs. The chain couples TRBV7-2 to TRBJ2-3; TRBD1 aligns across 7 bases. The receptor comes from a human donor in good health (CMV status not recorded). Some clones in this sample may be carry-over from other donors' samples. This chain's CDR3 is CASSFQTGTDGTYTQYF. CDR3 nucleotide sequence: TGTGCCAGCAGCTTTCAGACCGGGACAGATGGCACATATACGCAGTATTTT.